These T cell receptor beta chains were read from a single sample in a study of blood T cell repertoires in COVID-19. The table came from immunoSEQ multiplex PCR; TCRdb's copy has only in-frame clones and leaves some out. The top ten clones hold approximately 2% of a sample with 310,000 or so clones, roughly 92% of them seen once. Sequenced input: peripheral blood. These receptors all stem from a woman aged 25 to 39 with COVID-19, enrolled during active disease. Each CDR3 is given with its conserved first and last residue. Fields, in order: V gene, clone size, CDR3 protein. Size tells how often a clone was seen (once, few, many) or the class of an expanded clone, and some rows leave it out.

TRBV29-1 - CSVEDPPTSGDNEQFF
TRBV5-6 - CASSQRGEGEKLFF
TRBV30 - CASNLHSGVGADTQYF
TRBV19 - CASSFRGSGNTIYF
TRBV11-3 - CASSFRGRYTEAFF
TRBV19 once CASRTGTGLRYGYTF
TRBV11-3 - CASSLGEKTEAFF
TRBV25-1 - CASSEGQWNEQFF
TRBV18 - CASSPLEMNTEAFF
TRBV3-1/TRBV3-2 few CASSQDPVAGAYNEQFF
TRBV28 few CASSQGQPDTQYF
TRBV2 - CASSVSLAGFYEQYF
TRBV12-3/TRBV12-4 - CASSSGTQETQYF
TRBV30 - CAWSGLAGETQYF
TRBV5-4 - CASSRDSTNYGYTF
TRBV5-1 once CASSLGQGEDEQYF
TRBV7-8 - CASSLKPLTGGKGNYNEQFF
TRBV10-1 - CASSEGLAGQPDTQYF
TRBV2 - CASRVDRGGLEKLFF
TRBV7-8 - CASRLDRGAPYEQYF
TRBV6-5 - CASSLQGRNTEAFF
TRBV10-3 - CAISPTLAGGVREQYF
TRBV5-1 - CASRTGDNQPQHF
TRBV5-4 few CASSLQTGTGVSYEQYF
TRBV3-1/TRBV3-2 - CASSQTGAPNSPLHF
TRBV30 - CAWSRDRGYSNQPQHF
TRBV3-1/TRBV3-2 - CASSQDTEPSTDTQYF
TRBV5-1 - CASSFPPGQGNGPDTQYF
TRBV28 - CASSSGLAAYNEQFF
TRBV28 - CASSSRHQNYGYTF
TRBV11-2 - CASRLAGGTYNEQFF
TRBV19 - CASRGSGDYNEQFF
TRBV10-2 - CASSEWGRGSEKLFF
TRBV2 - CASSEGAAIDTQYF
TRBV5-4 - CASSLAPGETQYF
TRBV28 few CASSPRVGTIWSYTF
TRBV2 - CASTSDRASYNEQFF
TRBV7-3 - CASSSVAGGDNEQFF
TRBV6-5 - CASSAGTGSGYTF
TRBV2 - CASAWRQGNEKLFF
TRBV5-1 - CATNRGTLETQYF
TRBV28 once CASNFGTDKPYNQPQHF
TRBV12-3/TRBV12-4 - CASSGTGPVQYF
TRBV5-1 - CASSLARTGGPNGYTF
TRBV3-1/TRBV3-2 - CASRHGRDSSYEQYF
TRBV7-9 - CASSFDRVVAFF
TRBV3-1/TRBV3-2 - CASSQLGAGNTEAFF
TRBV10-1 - CASSEVRLAATDTQYF
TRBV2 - CASSLRTGMNTEAFF
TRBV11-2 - CASSPGQRASTEAFF
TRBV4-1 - CASSQETKGLVTEAFF
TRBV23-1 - CARSLDRGTDTQYF
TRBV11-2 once CASSLWSIGGNYGYTF
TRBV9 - CASSVGTGGSGTEAFF
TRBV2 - CASSTGGLREPQHF
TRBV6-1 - CASSEDRGPEAFF
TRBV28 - CASSLRTSGMYQETQYF
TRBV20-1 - CSASSALTGELFF
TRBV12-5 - CASGLVLTGELFF
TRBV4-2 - CASSQEQTGGRNEQFF